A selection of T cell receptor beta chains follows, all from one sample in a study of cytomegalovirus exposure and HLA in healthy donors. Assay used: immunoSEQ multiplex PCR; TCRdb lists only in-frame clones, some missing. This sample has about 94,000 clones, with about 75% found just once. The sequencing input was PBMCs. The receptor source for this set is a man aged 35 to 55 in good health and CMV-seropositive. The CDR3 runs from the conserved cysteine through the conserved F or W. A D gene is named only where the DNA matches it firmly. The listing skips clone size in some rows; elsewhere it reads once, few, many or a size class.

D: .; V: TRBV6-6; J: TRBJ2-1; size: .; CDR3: CASSLVAEQFF; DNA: TGTGCCAGCAGTTTGGTAGCTGAGCAGTTCTTC
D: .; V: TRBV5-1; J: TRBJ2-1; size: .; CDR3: CASSLTSSEDEQFF; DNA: TGCGCCAGCAGCTTAACTAGTTCCGAGGATGAGCAGTTCTTC
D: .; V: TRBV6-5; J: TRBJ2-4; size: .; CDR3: CASSSLLVAKNIQYF; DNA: TGTGCCAGCAGTTCCCTCCTCGTAGCCAAAAACATTCAGTACTTC
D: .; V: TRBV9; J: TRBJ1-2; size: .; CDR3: CASSVGGDYGYTF; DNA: TGTGCCAGCAGCGTAGGCGGGGACTATGGCTACACCTTC
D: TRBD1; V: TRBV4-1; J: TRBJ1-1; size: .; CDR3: CASSLGQGGYGNTEAFF; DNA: TGCGCCAGCAGCCTCGGACAGGGAGGTTACGGGAACACTGAAGCTTTCTTT
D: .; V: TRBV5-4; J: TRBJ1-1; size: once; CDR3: CASSKPGGEVKTEAFF; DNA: TGTGCCAGCAGCAAACCCGGGGGGGAGGTTAAGACTGAAGCTTTCTTT
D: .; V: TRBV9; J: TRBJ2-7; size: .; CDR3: CASSPIGGYLGEQYF; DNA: TGTGCCAGCAGTCCTATAGGGGGATATCTCGGGGAGCAGTACTTC
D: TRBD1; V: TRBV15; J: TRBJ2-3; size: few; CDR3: CATSKGTGGLTDTQYF; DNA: TGTGCCACCAGCAAGGGGACAGGGGGTTTAACAGATACGCAGTATTTT
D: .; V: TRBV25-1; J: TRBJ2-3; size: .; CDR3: CASSDDLGGLDTQYF; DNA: TGTGCCAGCAGTGATGATTTGGGGGGGCTAGATACGCAGTATTTT
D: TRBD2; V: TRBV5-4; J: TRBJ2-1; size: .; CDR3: CASSPGLAGGTISSYNEQFF; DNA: TGTGCCAGCAGCCCGGGACTAGCGGGGGGGACGATAAGCTCCTACAATGAGCAGTTCTTC
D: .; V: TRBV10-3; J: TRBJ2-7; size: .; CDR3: CAIRLGRAGGEQYF; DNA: TGTGCCATCAGACTAGGGCGGGCCGGGGGCGAGCAGTACTTC
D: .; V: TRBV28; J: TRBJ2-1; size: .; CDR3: CASMKRDEQFF; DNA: TGTGCCAGCATGAAGAGGGATGAGCAGTTCTTC
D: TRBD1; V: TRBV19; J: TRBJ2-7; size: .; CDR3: CASSPESSTGIYEQYF; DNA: TGTGCCAGTAGTCCGGAGAGTTCGACAGGGATCTACGAGCAGTACTTC
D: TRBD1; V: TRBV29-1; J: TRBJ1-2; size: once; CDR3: CSARGQAYGYTF; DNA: TGCAGCGCCAGAGGACAGGCCTATGGCTACACCTTC
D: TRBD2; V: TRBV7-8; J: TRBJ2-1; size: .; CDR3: CASSPYRLAGAYEQFF; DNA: TGTGCCAGCAGCCCATACCGGTTAGCGGGGGCCTATGAGCAGTTCTTC
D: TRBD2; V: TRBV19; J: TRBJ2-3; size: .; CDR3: CASRPAGSGRGTQYF; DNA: TGTGCCAGTAGGCCAGCGGGATCAGGACGGGGTACGCAGTATTTT
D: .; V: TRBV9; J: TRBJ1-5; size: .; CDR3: CASSVTSGSNQPQHF; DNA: TGTGCCAGCAGCGTTACTTCGGGTAGCAATCAGCCCCAGCATTTT
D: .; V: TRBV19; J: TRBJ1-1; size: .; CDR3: CASKKTGPTEAFF; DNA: TGTGCCAGTAAGAAGACAGGTCCCACTGAAGCTTTCTTT
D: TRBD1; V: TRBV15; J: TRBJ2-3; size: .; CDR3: CATSGGQGAGSDTQYF; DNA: TGTGCCACCAGCGGGGGTCAGGGGGCTGGGTCAGATACGCAGTATTTT
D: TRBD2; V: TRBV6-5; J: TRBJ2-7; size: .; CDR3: CASRDGRAVEQYF; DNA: TGTGCCAGCAGGGACGGGAGGGCCGTCGAGCAGTACTTC
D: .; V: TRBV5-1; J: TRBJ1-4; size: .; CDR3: CASSPDRIGTNEKLFF; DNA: TGCGCCAGCAGCCCTGACAGGATAGGCACTAATGAAAAACTGTTTTTT
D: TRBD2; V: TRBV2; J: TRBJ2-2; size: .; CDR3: CASSGASGRSGANTGELFF; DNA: TGTGCCAGCAGTGGGGCTAGCGGGAGGTCTGGGGCGAACACCGGGGAGCTGTTTTTT
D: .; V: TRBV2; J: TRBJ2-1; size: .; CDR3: CASSPTSNEQFF; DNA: TGTGCCAGCAGTCCCACTAGCAATGAGCAGTTCTTC
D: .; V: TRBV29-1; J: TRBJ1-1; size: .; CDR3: CSVDVEGAEAFF; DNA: TGCAGCGTTGATGTGGAGGGAGCTGAAGCTTTCTTT
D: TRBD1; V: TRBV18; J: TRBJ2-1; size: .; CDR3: CASNLGTGSYNEQFF; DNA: TGTGCCAGCAACCTCGGGACAGGGTCCTACAATGAGCAGTTCTTC
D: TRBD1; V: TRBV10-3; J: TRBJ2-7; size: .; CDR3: CANRPDRAYEQYF; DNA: TGTGCCAACCGACCTGACAGGGCCTACGAGCAGTACTTC
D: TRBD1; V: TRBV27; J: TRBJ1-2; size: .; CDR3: CASSPVSGTGTYGYTF; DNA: TGTGCCAGCAGCCCGGTTTCCGGGACAGGAACCTATGGCTACACCTTC
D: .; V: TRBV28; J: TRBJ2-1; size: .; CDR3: CASSFSRDIDNEQFF; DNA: TGTGCCAGCAGTTTCTCCCGGGACATCGACAATGAGCAGTTCTTC
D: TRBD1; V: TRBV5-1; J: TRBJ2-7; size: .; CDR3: CASSGGQIYEQYF; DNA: TGCGCCAGCAGCGGGGGACAGATCTACGAGCAGTACTTC
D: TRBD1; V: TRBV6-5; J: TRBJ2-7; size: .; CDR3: CASSYSATGVGYEQYF; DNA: TGTGCCAGCAGTTACTCGGCTACAGGGGTGGGTTACGAGCAGTACTTC
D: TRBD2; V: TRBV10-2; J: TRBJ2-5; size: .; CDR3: CASSDFGLAGSYQETQYF; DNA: TGCGCCAGCAGTGACTTCGGGCTAGCGGGGAGTTACCAAGAGACCCAGTACTTC
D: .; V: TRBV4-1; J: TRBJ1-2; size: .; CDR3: CASSQDFRGGYTF; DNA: TGCGCCAGCAGCCAAGATTTTAGGGGTGGCTACACCTTC
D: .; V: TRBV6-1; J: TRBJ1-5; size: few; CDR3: CASSEGEGTQHF; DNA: TGTGCCAGCAGTGAAGGGGAGGGGACCCAGCATTTT
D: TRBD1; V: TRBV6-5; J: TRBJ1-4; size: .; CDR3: CASSSPAGDSNEKLFF; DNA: TGTGCCAGCAGTTCCCCCGCCGGGGACAGTAATGAAAAACTGTTTTTT
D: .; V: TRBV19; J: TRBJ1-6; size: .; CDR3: CASSSSETYNSPLHF; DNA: TGTGCCAGTAGTTCAAGTGAGACCTATAATTCACCCCTCCACTTT
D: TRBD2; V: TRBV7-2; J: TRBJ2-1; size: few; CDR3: CASSLAGLANEQFF; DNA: TGTGCCAGCAGCTTAGCGGGACTAGCGAATGAGCAGTTCTTC
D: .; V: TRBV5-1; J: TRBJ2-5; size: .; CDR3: CASRASETQYF; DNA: TGCGCCAGCAGGGCCTCGGAGACCCAGTACTTC
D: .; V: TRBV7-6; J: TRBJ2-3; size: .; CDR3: CASSLAQGRDTQYF; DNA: TGTGCCAGCAGCTTAGCACAGGGGAGGGATACGCAGTATTTT
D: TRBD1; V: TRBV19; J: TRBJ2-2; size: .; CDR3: CATRQGGRGELFF; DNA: TGTGCCACAAGACAGGGCGGGCGCGGGGAGCTGTTTTTT
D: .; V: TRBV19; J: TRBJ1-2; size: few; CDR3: CASSFNYGYTF; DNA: TGTGCCAGTAGCTTTAACTATGGCTACACCTTC
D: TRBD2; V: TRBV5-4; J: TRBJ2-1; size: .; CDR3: CASSLETRGSFNEQFF; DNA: TGTGCCAGCAGCTTGGAAACTCGCGGGAGTTTTAATGAGCAGTTCTTC
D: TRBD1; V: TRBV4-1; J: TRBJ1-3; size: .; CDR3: CASSQTGASGNTIYF; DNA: TGCGCCAGCAGCCAAACAGGGGCGTCGGGAAACACCATATATTTT
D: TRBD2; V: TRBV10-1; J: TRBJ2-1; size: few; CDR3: CASSEYASGGADNEQFF; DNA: TGCGCCAGCAGTGAGTACGCTAGCGGGGGCGCAGACAATGAGCAGTTCTTC
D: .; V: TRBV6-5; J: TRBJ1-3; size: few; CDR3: CASSYSSGNSGNTIYF; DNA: TGTGCCAGCAGTTACTCTTCCGGGAACTCTGGAAACACCATATATTTT
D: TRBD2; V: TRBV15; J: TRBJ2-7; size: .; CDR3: CATSRVAGANEQYF; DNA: TGTGCCACCAGCAGAGTAGCGGGGGCGAACGAGCAGTACTTC
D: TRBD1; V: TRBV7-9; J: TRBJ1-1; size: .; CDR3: CASSLRQGVNTEAFF; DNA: TGTGCCAGCAGCCTCCGACAGGGGGTGAACACTGAAGCTTTCTTT
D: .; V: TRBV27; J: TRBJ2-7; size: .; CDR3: CASSLSFAGSYEQYF; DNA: TGTGCCAGCAGTTTATCGTTTGCGGGCTCCTACGAGCAGTACTTC
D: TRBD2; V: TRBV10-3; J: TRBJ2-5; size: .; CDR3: CAISESRGAGETQYF; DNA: TGTGCCATCAGTGAGTCGCGGGGGGCCGGAGAGACCCAGTACTTC
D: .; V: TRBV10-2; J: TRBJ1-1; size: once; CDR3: CASKETATNTEAFF; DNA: TGCGCCAGCAAAGAGACAGCTACAAACACTGAAGCTTTCTTT
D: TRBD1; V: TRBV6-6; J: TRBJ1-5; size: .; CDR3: CASSYSRDREAQPQHF; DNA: TGTGCCAGCAGTTACTCTCGGGACAGGGAAGCGCAGCCCCAGCATTTT
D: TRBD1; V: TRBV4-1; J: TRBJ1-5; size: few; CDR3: CASSRGTGMSNQPQHF; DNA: TGCGCCAGCAGCCGAGGGACAGGGATGAGCAATCAGCCCCAGCATTTT
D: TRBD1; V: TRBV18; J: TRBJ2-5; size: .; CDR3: CASSNTGDSQETQYF; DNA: TGTGCCAGCTCAAATACAGGGGATTCTCAAGAGACCCAGTACTTC
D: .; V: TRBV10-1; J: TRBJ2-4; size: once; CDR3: CASLRWEAKNIQYF; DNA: TGCGCCAGCCTCAGGTGGGAGGCCAAAAACATTCAGTACTTC
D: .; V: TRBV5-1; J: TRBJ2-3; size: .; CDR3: CASSKTRVPDTQYF; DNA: TGCGCCAGCAGTAAGACGAGGGTTCCAGATACGCAGTATTTT
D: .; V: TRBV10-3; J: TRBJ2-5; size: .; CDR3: CAISESVAQETQYF; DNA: TGTGCCATCAGTGAGTCAGTGGCACAAGAGACCCAGTACTTC
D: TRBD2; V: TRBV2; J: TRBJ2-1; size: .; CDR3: CASSVTAGGEQFF; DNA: TGTGCCAGCAGCGTCACCGCGGGGGGTGAGCAGTTCTTC
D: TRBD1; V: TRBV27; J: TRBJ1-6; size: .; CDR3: CASTASGTGGRALHF; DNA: TGTGCCAGCACCGCCTCCGGGACAGGGGGCCGGGCCCTCCACTTT
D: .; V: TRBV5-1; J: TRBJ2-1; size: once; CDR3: CASSLDLAGAYNEQFF; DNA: TGCGCCAGCAGCTTGGACCTGGCCGGGGCCTACAATGAGCAGTTCTTC
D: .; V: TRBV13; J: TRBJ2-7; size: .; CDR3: CASRTGGAYEQYF; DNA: TGTGCCAGCAGAACAGGGGGGGCCTACGAGCAGTACTTC